Presented here are 22 T cell receptor beta chains from one specimen sequenced in a study of control samples from healthy donors and cancer patients. TCRdb's copy holds only in-frame clones and misses some; the assay was immunoSEQ multiplex PCR. The profile shows roughly 80,000 clones, roughly 86% of them singletons. The sequencing sample was made of blood. Source of these receptors: a man between 50 and 59 years old in good health.

The rearrangement links TRBV29-1 to TRBJ1-1; TRBD1 matches at 8 bases. Germline assignment: CDR1 SQVTM and CDR2 ANQGSEA. V lost 3 bases to trimming and J lost 1 base; unmatched junction nucleotides: 1. The CDR3 totals 13 residues. Here the CDR3 reads CSVEDRANTEAFF. CDR3 nucleotide sequence: TGCAGCGTTGAGGACAGGGCGAACACTGAAGCTTTCTTT.

The V and J genes are TRBV11-2 and TRBJ1-2; TRBD1 agrees at 9 bases. In germline, CDR1 is SGHAT, CDR2 FQNNGV. The CDR3 sequence is 14 residues long. J gave up 4 bases and V 8 bases, and 8 bases lay outside the gene matches. Here the CDR3 reads CASVPGTGSYGYTF. CDR3 nucleotides: TGTGCCAGCGTCCCCGGGACAGGGAGCTATGGCTACACCTTC.

The chain carries TRBV27 and TRBJ2-7; TRBD2 is a possible D gene (6 bases). CDR1 is MNHEY and CDR2 is SMNVEV in the germline V gene (reference sequence). V was clipped by 2 bases and J by 3 bases, with 14 bases between them. The CDR3 totals 15 residues. The CDR3 DNA is TGTGCCAGCAGTTTAATATCGCGGGGAGACTACGAGCAGTACTTC. As protein: CASSLISRGDYEQYF.

This clone was seen only a few times. The rearrangement joins TRBV19 to TRBJ2-5; 7 nucleotides match TRBD1. V lost 8 bases to trimming and J lost 4 bases; unmatched junction nucleotides: 4. The germline V gene encodes CDR1 LNHDA and CDR2 SQIVND (reference sequence). This CDR3 has 12 amino acids. CDR3 amino acids: CASGSGGETQYF. Written as DNA, the CDR3 is TGTGCCAGTGGCTCAGGGGGAGAGACCCAGTACTTC.

This chain connects TRBV10-3 to TRBJ1-2; TRBD1 aligns across 9 bases. Germline CDR1 ENHRY, CDR2 SYGVKD. The CDR3 is 16 residues long. V lost 5 bases to trimming and J lost 0 bases; unmatched junction nucleotides: 7. CDR3 sequence: CAISIGTGSANYGYTF. The CDR3 coding sequence is TGTGCCATCAGTATCGGGACAGGGTCTGCTAACTATGGCTACACCTTC.

The chain joins TRBV27 to TRBJ2-1; 7 bases fit TRBD2. After removal of 7 bases from V and 5 bases from J, the junction contained 8 bases not matched to a gene. Germline CDR1 MNHEY, CDR2 SMNVEV (reference sequence). The CDR3 runs to 14 residues. CDR3 sequence reads: CASKRTRVNNEQFF. The DNA for the CDR3 is TGTGCCAGCAAGCGGACTAGGGTAAACAATGAGCAGTTCTTC.

This clone showed up many times. CDR3 bases: TGTGCCAGCAGCCTGAAGCGGGGGGGCCGCCCCGAGCAGTACTTC. It yields the protein CASSLKRGGRPEQYF. V and J are TRBV13 and TRBJ2-7; 10 bases align to TRBD2. V lost 5 bases, J lost 6 bases, and 10 bases stayed unmatched. The CDR3 length is 15 residues. Germline CDR1 is PRHDT and CDR2 is FYEKMQ (reference sequence).

This sequence joins TRBV6-5 and TRBJ2-1; D unclear. V lost 6 bases to trimming and J lost 4 bases, with 16 bases between them. The V gene's germline CDR1 is MNHEY and CDR2 SVGAGI. The length of the CDR3 is 15 residues. CDR3 amino acids: CASSRAFDPYNEQFF. The CDR3 bases are TGTGCCAGCAGCAGAGCATTCGACCCTTACAATGAGCAGTTCTTC.

The chain employs TRBV24-1 and TRBJ2-5, with 9 bases identical to TRBD1. CDR1 KGHDR and CDR2 SFDVKD come from the germline V gene. The CDR3 sequence is 15 residues long. The V gene end was trimmed by 6 bases and the J gene end by 5 bases; junction bases not matched to a gene: 9. The CDR3 sequence is CATSYSGTGSETQYF. CDR3 nucleotides: TGTGCCACCAGTTACTCCGGGACAGGGAGCGAGACCCAGTACTTC.

This clone was picked up one time. Different DNA sequences within this sample yield the same CDR3. The rearrangement links TRBV5-4 to TRBJ1-1; D unclear. CDR3 size: 13 residues. Trimming took 2 bases from V and 1 from J, leaving 6 bases between them. Germline V gene sequence: CDR1 SGHNT, CDR2 YYREEE (reference sequence). CDR3 residues: CASSFHQNTEAFF. CDR3 nucleotides: TGTGCCAGCAGCTTTCATCAGAACACTGAAGCTTTCTTT. Full variable domain (rest looked up from reference TRBV5-4 and TRBJ1-1): ETGVTQSPTHLIKTRGQQVTLRCSSQSGHNTVSWYQQALGQGPQFIFQYYREEENGRGNFPPRFSGLQFPNYSSELNVNALELDDSALYLCASSFHQNTEAFFGQGTRLTVV.

This chain connects TRBV2 to TRBJ1-2, with TRBD1 identical over 7 bases. CDR1 is SNHLY, CDR2 FYNNEI, per germline. The CDR3 runs to 13 residues. Unmatched junction bases numbered 6, after V lost 6 bases and J lost 5 bases. The CDR3 sequence: CASRLTGNYGYTF. CDR3 sequence (DNA): TGTGCCAGCAGATTGACAGGGAATTATGGCTACACCTTC.

V gene TRBV7-9 combines with J gene TRBJ1-1; D call uncertain. The CDR3 is 13 residues long. Germline CDR1 SEHNR, CDR2 FQNEAQ (reference sequence). Trimming stripped 1 base from V and 5 bases from J, with 8 bases between. The CDR3 is CASSLDGETEAFF. The DNA for the CDR3 is TGTGCCAGCAGCTTAGACGGGGAGACTGAAGCTTTCTTT.

The genes are TRBV5-1 and TRBJ2-2; 7 bases line up with TRBD1. V lost 4 bases to trimming and J lost 3 bases; unmatched junction nucleotides: 3. Germline loops: CDR1 SGHRS, CDR2 YFSETQ. This CDR3 has 14 residues. The CDR3 loop is CASSTDRDTGELFF. CDR3 nucleotide sequence: TGCGCCAGCAGCACCGACAGGGACACCGGGGAGCTGTTTTTT.

This sequence joins TRBV18 and TRBJ1-2, with TRBD1 identical over 7 bases. With V trimmed by 3 bases and J by 1 base, 5 bases remained unmatched. Germline V gene data show CDR1 as KGHSH and CDR2 as LQKENI. This CDR3 region has 15 residues. CDR3: CASSPSGQFNYGYTF. For the CDR3, the DNA is TGTGCCAGCTCACCCTCGGGACAGTTTAACTATGGCTACACCTTC.

The J gene is TRBJ2-1, the V gene TRBV10-3; 8 positions match TRBD1. Trimming removed 6 bases from V and 5 bases from J; junction bases left unmatched: 6. The V gene's germline CDR1 is ENHRY and CDR2 SYGVKD. This CDR3 spans 14 amino acids. Here the CDR3 reads CAIRQGDRNNEQFF. The CDR3 coding sequence is TGTGCCATCAGACAGGGGGATCGTAACAATGAGCAGTTCTTC.

This chain uses TRBV5-6 with TRBJ1-6; 9 nucleotides match TRBD1. Germline CDR1 is SGHDT and CDR2 is YYEEEE. J was trimmed by 6 bases and V by 0 bases; bases with no gene match: 4. CDR3 length: 16 residues. The CDR3 DNA reads as TGTGCCAGCAGCTTGGCACAGGGGGCGCGTAATTCACCCCTCCACTTT. It specifies CASSLAQGARNSPLHF.

The V call is TRBV18, the J call TRBJ1-1; D gene uncertain. Germline CDR1 reads KGHSH; CDR2 reads LQKENI. The V end was cut by 2 bases, the J end by 0 bases, with 7 bases between. The CDR3 consists of 14 residues. This CDR3 reads CASSPSVVNTEAFF. The CDR3 bases are TGTGCCAGCTCACCAAGTGTGGTGAACACTGAAGCTTTCTTT. The full variable domain, in which reference TRBV18 and TRBJ1-1 provide the parts outside the CDR3, is NAGVMQNPRHLVRRRGQEARLRCSPMKGHSHVYWYRQLPEEGLKFMVYLQKENIIDESGMPKERFSAEFPKEGPSILRIQQVVRGDSAAYFCASSPSVVNTEAFFGQGTRLTVV.

This clone has more than one count but fewer than ten. The chain joins TRBV2 to TRBJ2-7, with 9 bases that match TRBD1. J lost 2 bases, V lost 7 bases, and 6 bases had no gene match. CDR1 and CDR2 (germline): SNHLY, FYNNEI. The CDR3 contains 14 residues. CDR3 amino acids: CASTGGTGTYEQYF. The CDR3 nucleotides are TGTGCCAGCACCGGTGGGACAGGGACCTACGAGCAGTACTTC.

The chain combines TRBV12-5 with TRBJ1-2; 8 nucleotides agree with TRBD1. Per germline, CDR1 LGHNT and CDR2 FRNRAP. With 3 bases clipped from V and 4 bases from J, the junction kept 10 bases outside the gene matches. This CDR3 is 16 amino acids long. The DNA of the CDR3 is TGTGCTAGTGGTTTCACAGAAAGGACAGGGCCCTATGGCTACACCTTC. Translated: CASGFTERTGPYGYTF.

This chain connects TRBV30 to TRBJ1-5; 12 bases are a match to TRBD1. The CDR3 sequence is 16 residues long. The V and J ends lost 3 bases and 1 base, in that order; junction bases with no gene match: 4. CDR1 and CDR2 from the germline V gene are GTSNPN and SVGIG (reference sequence). The CDR3 nucleotides are TGTGCCTGGAGCCGGGACAGGGGGCCGAGCAATCAGCCCCAGCATTTT. Translated, it gives CAWSRDRGPSNQPQHF.

This clone showed up many times. V gene TRBV5-1 combines with J gene TRBJ2-5; 10 bases line up with TRBD1. With V trimmed by 5 bases and J by 0 bases, 4 bases remained unmatched. Germline V gives CDR1 SGHRS, CDR2 YFSETQ. The CDR3 covers 15 residues. CDR3 region: CASRGGQGNQETQYF. Here the CDR3 DNA reads TGCGCCAGCAGGGGGGGACAGGGGAACCAAGAGACCCAGTACTTC. The full variable domain, with the rest looked up from reference TRBV5-1 and TRBJ2-5, is KAGVTQTPRYLIKTRGQQVTLSCSPISGHRSVSWYQQTPGQGLQFLFEYFSETQRNKGNFPGRFSGRQFSNSRSEMNVSTLELGDSALYLCASRGGQGNQETQYFGPGTRLLVL.

This chain joins TRBV7-9 and TRBJ1-1; perhaps TRBD1 as D (5 bases). V lost 4 bases and J 1 base, leaving 7 bases between the germline ends. The CDR3 totals 13 residues. Germline V gives CDR1 SEHNR, CDR2 FQNEAQ (reference sequence). The CDR3 reads CASSWGGNTEAFF. CDR3 DNA sequence: TGTGCCAGCAGCTGGGGGGGGAACACTGAAGCTTTCTTT. The full variable domain, with the rest looked up from reference TRBV7-9 and TRBJ1-1, is DTGVSQNPRHKITKRGQNVTFRCDPISEHNRLYWYRQTLGQGPEFLTYFQNEAQLEKSRLLSDRFSAERPKGSFSTLEIQRTEQGDSAMYLCASSWGGNTEAFFGQGTRLTVV.